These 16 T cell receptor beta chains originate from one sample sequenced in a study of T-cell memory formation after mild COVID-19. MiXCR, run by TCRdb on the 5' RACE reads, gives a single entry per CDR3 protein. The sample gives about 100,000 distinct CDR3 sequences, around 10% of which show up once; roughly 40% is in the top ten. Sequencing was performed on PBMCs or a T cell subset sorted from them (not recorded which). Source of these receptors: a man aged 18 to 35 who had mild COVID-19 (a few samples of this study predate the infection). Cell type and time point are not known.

CDR3 residues: CASSLYAGGIRNTEAFF. The CDR3 nucleotides are TGTGCCAGCAGCTTATATGCAGGGGGGATAAGGAACACTGAAGCTTTCTTT. The V gene is TRBV7-4, the J gene TRBJ1-1; 7 bases are shared with TRBD1. The germline CDR1 and CDR2 sequences are SGHVT and SQSDAQ. The J segment lost 1 base and the V segment lost 2 bases, leaving 10 bases of the junction unmatched. The CDR3 runs 17 residues.

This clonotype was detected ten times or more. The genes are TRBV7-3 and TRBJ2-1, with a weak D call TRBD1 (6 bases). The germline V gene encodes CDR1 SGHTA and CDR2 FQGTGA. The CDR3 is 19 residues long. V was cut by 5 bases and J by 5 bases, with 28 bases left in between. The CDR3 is CASSAQYGVQGKANNEQFF. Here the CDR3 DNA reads TGTGCCAGCAGCGCCCAATATGGGGTACAGGGTAAGGCTAACAATGAGCAGTTCTTC.

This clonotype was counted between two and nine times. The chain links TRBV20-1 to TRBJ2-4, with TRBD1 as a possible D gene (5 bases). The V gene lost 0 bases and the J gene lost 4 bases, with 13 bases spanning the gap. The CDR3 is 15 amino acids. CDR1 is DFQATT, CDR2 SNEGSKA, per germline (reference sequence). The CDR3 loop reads CSARDLETAKNIQYF. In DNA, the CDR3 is TGCAGTGCTAGAGATCTGGAGACAGCTAAAAACATTCAGTACTTC.

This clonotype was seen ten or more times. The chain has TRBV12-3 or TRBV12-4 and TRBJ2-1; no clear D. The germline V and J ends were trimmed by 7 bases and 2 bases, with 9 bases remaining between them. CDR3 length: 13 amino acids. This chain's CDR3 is CASTDAAYNEQFF. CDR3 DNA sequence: TGTGCCAGCACGGATGCCGCCTACAATGAGCAGTTCTTC.

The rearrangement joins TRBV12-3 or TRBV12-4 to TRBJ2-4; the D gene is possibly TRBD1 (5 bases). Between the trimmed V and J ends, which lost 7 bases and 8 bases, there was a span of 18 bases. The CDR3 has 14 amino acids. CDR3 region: CASNVGAAGDIQYF. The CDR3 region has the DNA TGTGCCAGCAACGTTGGGGCCGCTGGGGACATTCAGTACTTC.

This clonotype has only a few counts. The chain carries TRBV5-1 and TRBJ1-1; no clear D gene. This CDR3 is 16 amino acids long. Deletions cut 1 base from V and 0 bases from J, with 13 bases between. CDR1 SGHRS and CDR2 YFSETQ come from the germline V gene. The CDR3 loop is CASSLWADIMNTEAFF. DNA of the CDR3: TGCGCCAGCAGCTTGTGGGCAGATATAATGAACACTGAAGCTTTCTTT. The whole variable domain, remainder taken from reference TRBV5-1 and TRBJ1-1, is KAGVTQTPRYLIKTRGQQVTLSCSPISGHRSVSWYQQTPGQGLQFLFEYFSETQRNKGNFPGRFSGRQFSNSRSEMNVSTLELGDSALYLCASSLWADIMNTEAFFGQGTRLTVV.

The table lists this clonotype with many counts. CDR3 coding DNA: TGCGCCAGCAGTCAGAGGGCTAGCGGGGCCCTTAAGCAGTTCTTC. This gives the protein CASSQRASGALKQFF. The rearrangement uses TRBV4-1 and TRBJ2-1, with 9 bases aligning to TRBD2. Trimming removed 6 bases from V and 11 bases from J; junction bases left unmatched: 14. The V gene's germline CDR1 is MGHRA and CDR2 YSYEKL. The CDR3 is 15 amino acids.

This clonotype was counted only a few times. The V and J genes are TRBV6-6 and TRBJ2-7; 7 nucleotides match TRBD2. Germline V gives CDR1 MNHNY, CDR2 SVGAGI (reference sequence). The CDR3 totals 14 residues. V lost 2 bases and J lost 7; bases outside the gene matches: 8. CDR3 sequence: CASSYSGVAREQYF. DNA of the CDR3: TGTGCCAGCAGTTACAGCGGGGTGGCAAGGGAGCAGTACTTC.

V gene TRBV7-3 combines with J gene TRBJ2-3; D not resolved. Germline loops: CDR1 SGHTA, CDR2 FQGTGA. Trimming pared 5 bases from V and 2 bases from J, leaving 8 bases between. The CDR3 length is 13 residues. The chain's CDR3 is CASSPTYTDTQYF. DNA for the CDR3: TGTGCCAGCAGCCCGACGTACACAGATACGCAGTATTTT.

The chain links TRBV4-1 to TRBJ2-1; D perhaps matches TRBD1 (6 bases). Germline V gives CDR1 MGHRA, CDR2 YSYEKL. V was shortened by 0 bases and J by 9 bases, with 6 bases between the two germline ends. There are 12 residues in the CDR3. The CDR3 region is CASSQEGGEQFF. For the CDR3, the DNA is TGCGCCAGCAGCCAAGAAGGGGGTGAGCAGTTCTTC.

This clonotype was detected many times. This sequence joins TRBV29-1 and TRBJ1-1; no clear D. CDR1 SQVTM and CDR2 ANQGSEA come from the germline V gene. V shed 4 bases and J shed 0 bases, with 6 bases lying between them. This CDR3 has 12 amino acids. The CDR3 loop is CSVARMNTEAFF. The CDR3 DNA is TGCAGCGTTGCCAGGATGAACACTGAAGCTTTCTTT.

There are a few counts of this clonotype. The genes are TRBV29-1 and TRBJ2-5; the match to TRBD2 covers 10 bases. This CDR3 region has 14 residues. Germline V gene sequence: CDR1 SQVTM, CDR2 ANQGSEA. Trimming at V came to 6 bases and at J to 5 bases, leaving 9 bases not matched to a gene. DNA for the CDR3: TGCAGCGTGACCGTGGTAGCGGGGGGCGAGACCCAGTACTTC. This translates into CSVTVVAGGETQYF.

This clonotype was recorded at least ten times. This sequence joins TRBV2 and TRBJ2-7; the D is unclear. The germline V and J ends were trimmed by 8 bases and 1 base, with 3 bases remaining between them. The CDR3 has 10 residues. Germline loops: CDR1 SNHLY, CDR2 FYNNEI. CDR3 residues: CASLSYEQYF. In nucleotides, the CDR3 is TGTGCCAGCCTTTCCTACGAGCAGTACTTC.

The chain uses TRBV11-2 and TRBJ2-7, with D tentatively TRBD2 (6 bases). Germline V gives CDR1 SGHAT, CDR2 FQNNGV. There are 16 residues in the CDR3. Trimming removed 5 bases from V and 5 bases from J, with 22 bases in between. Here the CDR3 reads CASSPAQRTIPHEQYF. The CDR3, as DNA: TGTGCCAGCAGCCCCGCCCAAAGGACTATACCCCACGAGCAGTACTTC.

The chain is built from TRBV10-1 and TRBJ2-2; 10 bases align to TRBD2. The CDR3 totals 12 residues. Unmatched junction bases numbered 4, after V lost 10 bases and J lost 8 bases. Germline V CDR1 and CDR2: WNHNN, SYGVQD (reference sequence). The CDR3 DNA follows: TGCGCCACTAGCGGGGGCCTTGGGGAGCTGTTTTTT. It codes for CATSGGLGELFF.

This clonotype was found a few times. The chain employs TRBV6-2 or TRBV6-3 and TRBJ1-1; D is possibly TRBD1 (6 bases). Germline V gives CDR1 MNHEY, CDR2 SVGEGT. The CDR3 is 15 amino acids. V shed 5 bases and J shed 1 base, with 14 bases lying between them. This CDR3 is CASSVSRGANTEAFF. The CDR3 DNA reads TGTGCCAGCAGTGTAAGCAGGGGAGCGAACACTGAAGCTTTCTTT.